What follows are 20 T cell receptor beta chains derived from one specimen sequenced in a study of cytomegalovirus exposure and HLA in healthy donors. The primer mix had 60 Vbeta and 13 Jbeta primers. Clones were read by immunoSEQ multiplex PCR, and TCRdb kept only the in-frame ones, dropping some. The table lists 150,000 to 250,000 clones, approximately 79% of them singletons, with 4.4% in the top ten. Sequencing was performed on PBMCs. Source of these receptors: a woman in her thirties in good health and CMV-seropositive.

The gene calls are TRBV5-1 and TRBJ2-7, with TRBD2 matching 8 bases. V lost 0 bases, J lost 4 bases, and 6 bases stayed unmatched. The CDR3 is 15 amino acids. Germline loops: CDR1 SGHRS, CDR2 YFSETQ. In nucleotides, the CDR3 is TGCGCCAGCAGCTTGGGGGTAGCGGGACCGTACGAGCAGTACTTC. The encoded protein is CASSLGVAGPYEQYF.

J is TRBJ1-2 and V is TRBV11-2; maybe TRBD1 (5 bases). Per the germline V gene, CDR1 is SGHAT and CDR2 is FQNNGV. Trimming pared 4 bases from V and 3 bases from J, leaving 15 bases between. The length of the CDR3 is 15 residues. In nucleotides, the CDR3 is TGTGCCAGCAGCTCCGAGGCTCGGGGGGACTATGGCTACACCTTC. Translation gives CASSSEARGDYGYTF.

V is TRBV10-3 and J is TRBJ2-3; D unresolved. Trimming left V 6 bases short and J 0 bases short, with 4 bases between. The CDR3 covers 12 residues. Germline V gene data show CDR1 as ENHRY and CDR2 as SYGVKD. The CDR3 sequence is CAIRTSTDTQYF. CDR3 sequence (DNA): TGTGCCATCAGAACTAGCACAGATACGCAGTATTTT.

This clone appeared once. The same CDR3 arises from other DNA sequences in this sample as well. This chain connects TRBV7-9 to TRBJ1-1; no reliable D call. Trimming left V 3 bases short and J 5 bases short, with 13 bases between. This CDR3 region has 14 residues. Germline V gene data show CDR1 as SEHNR and CDR2 as FQNEAQ (reference sequence). CDR3 sequence: CASSLVGVGTEAFF. CDR3 sequence (DNA): TGTGCCAGCAGCTTGGTAGGAGTTGGGACTGAAGCTTTCTTT.

The CDR3 protein is CASSPAWASGSYEQYF. The CDR3 DNA reads as TGTGCCAGTAGTCCGGCCTGGGCTAGCGGCTCCTACGAGCAGTACTTC. This chain connects TRBV19 to TRBJ2-7; the match to TRBD2 covers 7 bases. V was clipped by 5 bases and J by 0 bases; unmatched bases: 10. The CDR3 sequence is 16 residues long. Germline CDR1 is LNHDA and CDR2 is SQIVND (reference sequence).

The CDR3 region has the DNA TGTGCCTGGAGTCCCACTAGCACCTCTAGCGAGCAGTACTTC. As protein: CAWSPTSTSSEQYF. This chain connects TRBV30 to TRBJ2-7; a possible D gene is TRBD2 (6 bases). Trimming left V 2 bases short and J 6 bases short, with 17 bases between. The CDR3 runs to 14 residues. Germline V lookup: CDR1 GTSNPN, CDR2 SVGIG (reference sequence).

The rearrangement links TRBV4-3 to TRBJ2-1; TRBD1 matches at 8 bases. Germline lookup yields CDR1 LGHNA and CDR2 YSLEER. Trimming at V came to 4 bases and at J to 9 bases, leaving 17 bases not matched to a gene. The CDR3 runs 17 residues. This chain's CDR3 is CASSPDRGQGARGEQFF. The CDR3 DNA is TGCGCCAGCAGCCCTGATAGGGGTCAGGGGGCGAGGGGTGAGCAGTTCTTC.

This chain joins TRBV4-1 and TRBJ1-6, with D unclear. CDR3 length: 18 amino acids. V lost 4 bases and J 3 bases, leaving 19 bases between the germline ends. CDR1 is MGHRA, CDR2 YSYEKL, per germline. In DNA, the CDR3 is TGCGCCAGCAGCCCAGTCGGCAGAGCCGGGAACTATAATTCACCCCTCCACTTT. Translated: CASSPVGRAGNYNSPLHF.

Comment on this clone: Other nucleotide sequences in the sample specify the same CDR3. CDR3 sequence reads: CATAPQLAGGPTDTQYF. The CDR3 nucleotides are TGTGCCACCGCACCCCAGCTAGCGGGAGGGCCAACAGATACGCAGTATTTT. The gene calls are TRBV10-3 and TRBJ2-3; 12 nucleotides align to TRBD2. In germline, CDR1 is ENHRY, CDR2 SYGVKD. V was clipped by 10 bases and J by 3 bases; unmatched bases: 14. CDR3 length: 17 residues.

The rearrangement joins TRBV5-1 to TRBJ1-2; 8 positions agree with TRBD1. Germline CDR1 reads SGHRS; CDR2 reads YFSETQ. V lost 0 bases and J lost 3; bases outside the gene matches: 1. The CDR3 extends over 14 amino acids. This CDR3 is CASSLVTGDYGYTF. The CDR3 region has the DNA TGCGCCAGCAGCTTGGTGACAGGGGACTATGGCTACACCTTC.

This clone was picked up a small number of times. J is TRBJ2-1 and V is TRBV6-5, with D hard to call. The germline gives CDR1 MNHEY, CDR2 SVGAGI. This CDR3 spans 15 amino acids. CDR3 coding DNA: TGTGCTGCAGCCATGGTCCCTAGCTCCTACAATGAGCAGTTCTTC. Translation gives CAAAMVPSSYNEQFF.

This chain joins TRBV7-2 and TRBJ1-5; 7 bases are a match to TRBD1. Germline V CDR1 and CDR2: SGHTA, FQGNSA. After removal of 3 bases from V and 6 bases from J, the junction contained 2 bases not matched to a gene. The CDR3 consists of 13 residues. The CDR3 loop reads CASSLNRGQPQHF. As DNA, the CDR3 is TGTGCCAGCAGCTTGAACAGGGGTCAGCCCCAGCATTTT.

V gene TRBV4-3 combines with J gene TRBJ2-7, with 12 bases identical to TRBD2. V lost 5 bases and J lost 2; bases outside the gene matches: 1. Germline V CDR1 and CDR2: LGHNA, YSLEER. The CDR3 is 14 residues long. CDR3 sequence (DNA): TGCGCCAGCAGCGCTAGCGGGGGGGCCTACGAGCAGTACTTC. Protein product: CASSASGGAYEQYF.

The chain couples TRBV9 to TRBJ1-2, with D tentatively TRBD1 (5 bases). The germline V and J ends were trimmed by 0 bases and 4 bases, with 16 bases remaining between them. This CDR3 has 16 amino acids. Germline CDR1 and CDR2: SGDLS and YYNGEE. The CDR3: CASSVVAGPPGYGYTF. CDR3 DNA: TGTGCCAGCAGCGTAGTGGCGGGGCCGCCGGGCTATGGCTACACCTTC. Supplemented by reference TRBV9 and TRBJ1-2, the full variable domain reads DSGVTQTPKHLITATGQRVTLRCSPRSGDLSVYWYQQSLDQGLQFLIQYYNGEERAKGNILERFSAQQFPDLHSELNLSSLELGDSALYFCASSVVAGPPGYGYTFGSGTRLTVV.

The V call is TRBV27, the J call TRBJ2-5; no definite D call. V dropped 0 bases and J dropped 7 bases, with 9 bases sitting between them. Germline V CDR1 and CDR2: MNHEY, SMNVEV (reference sequence). This CDR3 is built from 13 residues. The CDR3 DNA is TGTGCCAGCAGTTTATCGCAGTCAACGACCCAGTACTTC. It translates to CASSLSQSTTQYF.

The chain joins TRBV18 to TRBJ2-5; D possibly corresponds to TRBD2 (5 bases). Germline assignment: CDR1 KGHSH and CDR2 LQKENI. Trimming cost V 3 bases and J 1 base, with 15 bases left between them. This CDR3 spans 16 amino acids. CDR3 sequence reads: CASSPRLSVGQETQYF. Here the CDR3 DNA reads TGTGCCAGCTCACCGAGACTAAGCGTGGGCCAAGAGACCCAGTACTTC.

The chain is built from TRBV4-1 and TRBJ1-1; TRBD1 might be the D (6 bases). The V gene lost 6 bases and the J gene lost 1 base, with 15 bases spanning the gap. The CDR3 consists of 15 residues. Germline CDR1 and CDR2: MGHRA and YSYEKL. CDR3 amino acids: CASRGIGGRNTEAFF. The DNA for the CDR3 is TGCGCCAGCAGGGGAATAGGGGGAAGGAACACTGAAGCTTTCTTT.

The chain joins TRBV18 to TRBJ1-1; 8 nucleotides agree with TRBD1. This CDR3 is built from 16 residues. Germline loops: CDR1 KGHSH, CDR2 LQKENI. With V trimmed by 3 bases and J by 5 bases, 11 bases remained unmatched. The chain's CDR3 is CASSPTTRTGRTEAFF. The CDR3 DNA reads as TGTGCCAGCTCACCCACTACCAGGACAGGGCGGACTGAAGCTTTCTTT.

This CDR3 is CASSLSLAMETDTQYF. CDR3 nucleotides: TGTGCCAGCAGCTTATCCCTAGCGATGGAGACAGATACGCAGTATTTT. V gene TRBV11-3 combines with J gene TRBJ2-3; D perhaps matches TRBD2 (6 bases). V dropped 2 bases and J dropped 3 bases, with 15 bases sitting between them. CDR1 and CDR2 from the germline V gene are SGHNT and YENEEA. This CDR3 region has 16 residues.

This clone showed up just a few times. V and J are TRBV29-1 and TRBJ2-7; D not resolved. The V end was cut by 6 bases, the J end by 6 bases, with 15 bases between. The V gene's germline CDR1 is SQVTM and CDR2 ANQGSEA. The CDR3 runs to 12 residues. CDR3 protein: CSVWSSSGEQYF. CDR3 nucleotides: TGCAGCGTCTGGTCCTCCTCGGGCGAGCAGTACTTC.